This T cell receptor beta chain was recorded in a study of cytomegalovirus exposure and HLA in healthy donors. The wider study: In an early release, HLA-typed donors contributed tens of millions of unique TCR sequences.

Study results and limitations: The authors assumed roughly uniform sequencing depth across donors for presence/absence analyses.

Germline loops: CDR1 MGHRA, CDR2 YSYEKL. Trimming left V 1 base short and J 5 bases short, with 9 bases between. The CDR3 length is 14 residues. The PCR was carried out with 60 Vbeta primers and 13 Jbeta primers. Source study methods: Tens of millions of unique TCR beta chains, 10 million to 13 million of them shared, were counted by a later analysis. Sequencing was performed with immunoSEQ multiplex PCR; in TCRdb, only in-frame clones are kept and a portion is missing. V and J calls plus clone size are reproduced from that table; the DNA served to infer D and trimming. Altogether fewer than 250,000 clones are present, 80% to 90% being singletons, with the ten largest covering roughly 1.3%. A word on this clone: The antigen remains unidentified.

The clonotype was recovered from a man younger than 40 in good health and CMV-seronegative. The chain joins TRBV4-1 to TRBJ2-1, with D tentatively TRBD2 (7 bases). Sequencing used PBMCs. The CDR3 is CASSQVGGDNEQFF. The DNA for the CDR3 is TGCGCCAGCAGCCAAGTAGGGGGGGACAATGAGCAGTTCTTC.